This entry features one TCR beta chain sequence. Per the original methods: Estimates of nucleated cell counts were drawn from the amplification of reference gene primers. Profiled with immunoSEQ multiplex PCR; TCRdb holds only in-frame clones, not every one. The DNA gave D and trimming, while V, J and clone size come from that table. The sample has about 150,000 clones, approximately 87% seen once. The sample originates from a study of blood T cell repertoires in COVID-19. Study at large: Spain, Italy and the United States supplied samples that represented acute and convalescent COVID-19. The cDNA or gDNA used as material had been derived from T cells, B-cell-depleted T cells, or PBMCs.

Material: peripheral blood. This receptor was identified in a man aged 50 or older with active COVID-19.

CDR3 DNA: TGTGCCAGCATCCCCGCAGGCGGGAACAATGAGCAGTTCTTC. As protein: CASIPAGGNNEQFF. This sequence joins TRBV6-5 and TRBJ2-1; a weak D match, TRBD2 (6 bases). The CDR3 covers 14 residues. V was cut by 7 bases and J by 5 bases, with 15 bases left in between. Germline values: CDR1 MNHEY, CDR2 SVGAGI.